This entry is about one T cell receptor beta chain. What it recognizes is unknown. This sample was included in a study of breast tumors, draining lymph nodes, adjacent tissues. The study, taken as a whole, reports: That most tumor T cells come from lymph nodes remained unproven.

TCRdb re-called the multiplex PCR reads through MiXCR, storing one row per CDR3 protein. The sample has approximately 170,000 distinct CDR3 sequences, around a third seen once. V shed 4 bases and J shed 1 base, with 8 bases lying between them. Germline assignment: CDR1 SNHLY and CDR2 FYNNEI. The CDR3 loop spans 14 amino acids. The lymph nodes were axillary draining lymph nodes from breast cancer patients. The sequencing sample was made of axillary lymph node tissue. The rearrangement uses TRBV2 and TRBJ1-3; the D is unclear. The TCR sequence derives from a female donor with breast cancer. Some clones in this sample may be carry-over from other donors' samples. CDR3 nucleotide sequence: TGTGCCAGCAGTGCTCGATTTTCTGGAAACACCATATATTTT. This gives the protein CASSARFSGNTIYF.